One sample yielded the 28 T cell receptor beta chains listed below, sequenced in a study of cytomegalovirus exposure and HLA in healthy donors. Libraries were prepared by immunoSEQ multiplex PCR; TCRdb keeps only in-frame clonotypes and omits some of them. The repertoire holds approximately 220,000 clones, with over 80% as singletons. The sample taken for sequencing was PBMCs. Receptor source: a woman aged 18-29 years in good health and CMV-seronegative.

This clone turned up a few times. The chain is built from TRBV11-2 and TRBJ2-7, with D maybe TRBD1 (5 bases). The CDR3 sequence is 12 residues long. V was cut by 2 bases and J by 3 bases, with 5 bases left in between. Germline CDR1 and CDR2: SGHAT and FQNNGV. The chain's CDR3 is CASSLRGYEQYF. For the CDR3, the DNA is TGTGCCAGCAGCTTAAGGGGCTACGAGCAGTACTTC.

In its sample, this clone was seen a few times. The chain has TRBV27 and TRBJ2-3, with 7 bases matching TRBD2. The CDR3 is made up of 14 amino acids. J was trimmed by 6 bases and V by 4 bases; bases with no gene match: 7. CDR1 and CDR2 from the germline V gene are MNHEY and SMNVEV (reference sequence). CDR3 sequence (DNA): TGTGCCAGCAGTTCCCGGGGGACTAAGGATACGCAGTATTTT. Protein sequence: CASSSRGTKDTQYF.

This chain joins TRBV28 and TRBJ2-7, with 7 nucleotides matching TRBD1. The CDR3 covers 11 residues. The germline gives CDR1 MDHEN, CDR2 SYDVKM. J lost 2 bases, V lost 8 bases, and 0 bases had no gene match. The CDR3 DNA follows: TGTGCCAGCCAGGGGGCCTACGAGCAGTACTTC. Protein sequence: CASQGAYEQYF.

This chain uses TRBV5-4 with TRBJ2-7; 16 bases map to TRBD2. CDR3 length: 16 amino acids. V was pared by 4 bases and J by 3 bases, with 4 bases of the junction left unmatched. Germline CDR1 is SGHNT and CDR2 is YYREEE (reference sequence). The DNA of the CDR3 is TGTGCCAGCAGCAAGGGACTAGCGGGAGGGGGCTACGAGCAGTACTTC. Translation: CASSKGLAGGGYEQYF.

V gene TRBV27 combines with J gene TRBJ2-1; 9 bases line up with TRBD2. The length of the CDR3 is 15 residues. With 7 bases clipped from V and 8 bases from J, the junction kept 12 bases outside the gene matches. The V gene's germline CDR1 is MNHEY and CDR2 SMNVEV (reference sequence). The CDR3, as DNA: TGTGCCAGCACCCCTCTCGCGGGAGGGACGGATGAGCAGTTCTTC. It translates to CASTPLAGGTDEQFF.

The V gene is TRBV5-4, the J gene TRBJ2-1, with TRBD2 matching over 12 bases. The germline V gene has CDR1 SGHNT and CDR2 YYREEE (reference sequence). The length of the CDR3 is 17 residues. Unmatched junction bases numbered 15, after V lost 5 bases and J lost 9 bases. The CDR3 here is CASSRDPTSGSIPEQFF. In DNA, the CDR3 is TGTGCCAGCAGTAGGGACCCGACTAGCGGGAGTATTCCTGAGCAGTTCTTC.

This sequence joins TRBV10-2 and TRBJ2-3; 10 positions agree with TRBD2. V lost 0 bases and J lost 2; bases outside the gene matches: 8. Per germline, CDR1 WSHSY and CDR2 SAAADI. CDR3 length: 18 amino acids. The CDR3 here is CASSESLRTSGNTDTQYF. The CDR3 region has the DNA TGCGCCAGCAGTGAGTCCCTACGGACTAGCGGAAACACAGATACGCAGTATTTT.

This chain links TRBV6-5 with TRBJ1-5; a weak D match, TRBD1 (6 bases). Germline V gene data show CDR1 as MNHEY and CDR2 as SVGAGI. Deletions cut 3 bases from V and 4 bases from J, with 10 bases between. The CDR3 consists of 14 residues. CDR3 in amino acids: CASSYDRFNQPQHF. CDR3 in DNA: TGTGCCAGCAGTTATGACAGGTTTAATCAGCCCCAGCATTTT.

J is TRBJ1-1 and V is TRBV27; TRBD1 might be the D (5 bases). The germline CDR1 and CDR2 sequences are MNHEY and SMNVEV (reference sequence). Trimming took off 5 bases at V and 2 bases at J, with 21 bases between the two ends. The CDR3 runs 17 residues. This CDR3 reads CASSPIPGSDRNTEAFF. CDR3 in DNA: TGTGCCAGCAGTCCCATCCCAGGCTCAGACAGAAACACTGAAGCTTTCTTT.

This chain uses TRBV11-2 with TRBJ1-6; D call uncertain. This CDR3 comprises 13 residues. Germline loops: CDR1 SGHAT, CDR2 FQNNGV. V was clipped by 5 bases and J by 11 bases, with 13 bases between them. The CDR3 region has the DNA TGTGCCAGCAGCAACTGGGCGGAGGCACCCCTCCACTTT. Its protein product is CASSNWAEAPLHF.

CDR3 DNA sequence: TGTGCCAGCAGTCCTATTTATACTAACACTGAAGCTTTCTTT. Residues: CASSPIYTNTEAFF. J is TRBJ1-1 and V is TRBV25-1; D gene uncertain. Per the germline V gene, CDR1 is MGHDK and CDR2 is SYGVNS. V dropped 5 bases and J dropped 2 bases, with 12 bases sitting between them. This CDR3 has 14 residues. Using reference TRBV25-1 and TRBJ1-1 for the parts outside the CDR3, the full variable domain is EADIYQTPRYLVIGTGKKITLECSQTMGHDKMYWYQQDPGMELHLIHYSYGVNSTEKGDLSSESTVSRIRTEHFPLTLESARPSHTSQYLCASSPIYTNTEAFFGQGTRLTVV.

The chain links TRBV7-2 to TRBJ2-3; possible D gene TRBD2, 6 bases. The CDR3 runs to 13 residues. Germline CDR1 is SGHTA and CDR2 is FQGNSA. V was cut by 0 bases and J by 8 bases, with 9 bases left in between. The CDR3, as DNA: TGTGCCAGCAGCTTAGCTAGCGGCCGTACGCAGTATTTT. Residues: CASSLASGRTQYF.

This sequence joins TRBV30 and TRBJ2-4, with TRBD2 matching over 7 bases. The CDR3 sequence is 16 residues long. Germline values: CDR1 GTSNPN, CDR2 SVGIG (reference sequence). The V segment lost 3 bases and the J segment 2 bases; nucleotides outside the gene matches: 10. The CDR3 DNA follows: TGTGCCTGGAGGCTGATGCGCGGGGGAACCAAAAACATTCAGTACTTC. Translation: CAWRLMRGGTKNIQYF.

The CDR3 coding sequence is TGTGCCAGCAGCGCTGGACAGGGGGCCACTGAAGCTTTCTTT. This gives the protein CASSAGQGATEAFF. The chain couples TRBV9 to TRBJ1-1, with 11 bases fitting TRBD1. In germline, CDR1 is SGDLS, CDR2 YYNGEE. Trimming cost V 3 bases and J 4 bases; bases outside gene matches: 2. CDR3 size: 14 residues. The full variable domain, rest sourced from reference TRBV9 and TRBJ1-1, is DSGVTQTPKHLITATGQRVTLRCSPRSGDLSVYWYQQSLDQGLQFLIQYYNGEERAKGNILERFSAQQFPDLHSELNLSSLELGDSALYFCASSAGQGATEAFFGQGTRLTVV.

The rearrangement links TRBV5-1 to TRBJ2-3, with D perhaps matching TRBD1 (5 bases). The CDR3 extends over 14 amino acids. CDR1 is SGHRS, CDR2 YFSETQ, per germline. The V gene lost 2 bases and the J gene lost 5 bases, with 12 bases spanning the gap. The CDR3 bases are TGCGCCAGCAGCTTTGTTCAGGGTGGAGATACGCAGTATTTT. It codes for CASSFVQGGDTQYF.

This CDR3 is CASRGQETQYF. As DNA, the CDR3 is TGTGCCAGCAGGGGGCAGGAGACCCAGTACTTC. The chain joins TRBV7-9 to TRBJ2-5; a weak D match, TRBD1 (5 bases). With 6 bases removed from V and 5 bases from J, the gap between germline ends came to 7 bases. This CDR3 region has 11 residues. Germline lookup yields CDR1 SEHNR and CDR2 FQNEAQ (reference sequence).

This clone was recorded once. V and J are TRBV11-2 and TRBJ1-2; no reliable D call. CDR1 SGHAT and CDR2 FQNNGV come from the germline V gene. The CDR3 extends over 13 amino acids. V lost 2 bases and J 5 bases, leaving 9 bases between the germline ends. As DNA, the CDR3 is TGTGCCAGCAGCTTATCGGTAGTGTATGGCTACACCTTC. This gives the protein CASSLSVVYGYTF.

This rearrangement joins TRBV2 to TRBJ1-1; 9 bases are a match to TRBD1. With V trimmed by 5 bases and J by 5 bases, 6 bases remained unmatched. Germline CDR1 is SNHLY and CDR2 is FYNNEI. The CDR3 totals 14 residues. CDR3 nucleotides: TGTGCCAGCAGTTTATACAGGGGGCGAACTGAAGCTTTCTTT. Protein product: CASSLYRGRTEAFF.

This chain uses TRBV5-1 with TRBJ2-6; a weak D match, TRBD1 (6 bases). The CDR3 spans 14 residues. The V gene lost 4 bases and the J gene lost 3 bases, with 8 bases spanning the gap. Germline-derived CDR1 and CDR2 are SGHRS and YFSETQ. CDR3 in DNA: TGCGCCAGCAGCCAGACAGGTGGGGCCAACGTCCTGACTTTC. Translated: CASSQTGGANVLTF.

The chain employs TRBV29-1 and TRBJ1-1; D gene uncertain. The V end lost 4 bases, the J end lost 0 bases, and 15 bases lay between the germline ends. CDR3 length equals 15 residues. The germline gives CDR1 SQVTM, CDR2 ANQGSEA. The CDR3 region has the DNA TGCAGCGTTGTCGGGCTAGGGAGCCTGAACACTGAAGCTTTCTTT. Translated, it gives CSVVGLGSLNTEAFF.

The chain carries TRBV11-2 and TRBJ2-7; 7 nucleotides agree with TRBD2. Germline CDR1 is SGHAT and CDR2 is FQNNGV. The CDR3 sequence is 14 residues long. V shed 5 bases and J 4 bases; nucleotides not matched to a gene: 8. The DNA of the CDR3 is TGTGCCAGCAGCGGGCGGGCTAGCGGATACGAGCAGTACTTC. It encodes CASSGRASGYEQYF.

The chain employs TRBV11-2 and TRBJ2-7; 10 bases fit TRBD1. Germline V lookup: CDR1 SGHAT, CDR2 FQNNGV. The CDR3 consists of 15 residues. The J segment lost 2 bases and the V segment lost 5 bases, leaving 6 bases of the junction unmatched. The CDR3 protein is CASSPTGTGAYEQYF. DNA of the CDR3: TGTGCCAGCAGCCCCACCGGGACAGGGGCCTACGAGCAGTACTTC. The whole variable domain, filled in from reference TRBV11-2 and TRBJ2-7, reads EAGVAQSPRYKIIEKRQSVAFWCNPISGHATLYWYQQILGQGPKLLIQFQNNGVVDDSQLPKDRFSAERLKGVDSTLKIQPAKLEDSAVYLCASSPTGTGAYEQYFGPGTRLTVT.

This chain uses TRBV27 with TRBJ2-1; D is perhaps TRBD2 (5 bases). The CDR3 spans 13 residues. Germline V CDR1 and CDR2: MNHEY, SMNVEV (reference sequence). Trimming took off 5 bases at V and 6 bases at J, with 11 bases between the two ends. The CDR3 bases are TGTGCCAGCAGTCCCAATAGCGTCAATGAGCAGTTCTTC. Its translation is CASSPNSVNEQFF.

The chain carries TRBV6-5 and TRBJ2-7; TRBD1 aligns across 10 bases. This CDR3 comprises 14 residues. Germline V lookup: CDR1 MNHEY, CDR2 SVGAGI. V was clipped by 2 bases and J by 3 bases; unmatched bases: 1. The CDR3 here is CASSYGDRGYEQYF. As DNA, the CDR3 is TGTGCCAGCAGTTACGGGGACAGGGGCTACGAGCAGTACTTC.

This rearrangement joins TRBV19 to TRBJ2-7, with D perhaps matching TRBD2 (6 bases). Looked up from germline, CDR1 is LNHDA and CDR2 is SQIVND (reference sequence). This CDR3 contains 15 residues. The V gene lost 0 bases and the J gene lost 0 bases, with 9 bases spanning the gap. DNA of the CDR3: TGTGCCAGTAGTATAGACTACGGGAGCTCCTACGAGCAGTACTTC. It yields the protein CASSIDYGSSYEQYF. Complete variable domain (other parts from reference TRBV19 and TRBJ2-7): DGGITQSPKYLFRKEGQNVTLSCEQNLNHDAMYWYRQDPGQGLRLIYYSQIVNDFQKGDIAEGYSVSREKKESFPLTVTSAQKNPTAFYLCASSIDYGSSYEQYFGPGTRLTVT.

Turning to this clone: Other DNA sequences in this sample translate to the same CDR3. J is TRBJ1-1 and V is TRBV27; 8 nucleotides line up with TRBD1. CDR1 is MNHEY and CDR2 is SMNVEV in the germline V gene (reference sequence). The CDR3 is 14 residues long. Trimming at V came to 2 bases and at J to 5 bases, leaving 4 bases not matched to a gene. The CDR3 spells CASSLQGARTEAFF. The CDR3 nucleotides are TGTGCCAGCAGTTTACAGGGGGCACGAACTGAAGCTTTCTTT.

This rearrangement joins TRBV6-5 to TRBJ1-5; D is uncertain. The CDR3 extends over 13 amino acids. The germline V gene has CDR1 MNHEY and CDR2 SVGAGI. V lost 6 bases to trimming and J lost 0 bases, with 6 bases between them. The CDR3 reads CASSRLSNQPQHF. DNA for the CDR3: TGTGCCAGCAGCCGACTTAGCAATCAGCCCCAGCATTTT.

CDR3 sequence (DNA): TGTGCCAGCAGCTTGGTGGACAGGGGGCGAGAGACCCAGTACTTC. Residues: CASSLVDRGRETQYF. This chain links TRBV5-6 with TRBJ2-5; 11 bases are a match to TRBD1. CDR3 length: 15 amino acids. The germline V gene encodes CDR1 SGHDT and CDR2 YYEEEE. V gave up 0 bases and J gave up 4 bases; unmatched junction bases: 2.